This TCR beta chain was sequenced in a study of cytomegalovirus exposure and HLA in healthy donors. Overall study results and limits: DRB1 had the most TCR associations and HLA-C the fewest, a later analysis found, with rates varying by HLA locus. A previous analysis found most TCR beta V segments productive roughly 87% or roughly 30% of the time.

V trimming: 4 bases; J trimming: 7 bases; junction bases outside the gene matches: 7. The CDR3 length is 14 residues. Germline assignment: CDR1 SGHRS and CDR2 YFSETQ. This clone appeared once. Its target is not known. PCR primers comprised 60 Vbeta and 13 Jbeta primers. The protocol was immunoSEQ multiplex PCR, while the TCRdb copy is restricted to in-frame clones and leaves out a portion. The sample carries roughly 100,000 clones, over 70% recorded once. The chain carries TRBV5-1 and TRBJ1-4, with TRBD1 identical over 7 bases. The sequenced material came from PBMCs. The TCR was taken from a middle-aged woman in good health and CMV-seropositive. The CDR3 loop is CASSPTGSFEKLFF. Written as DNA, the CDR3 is TGCGCCAGCAGCCCGACAGGGTCATTTGAAAAACTGTTTTTT. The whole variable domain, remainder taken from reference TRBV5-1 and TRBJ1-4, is KAGVTQTPRYLIKTRGQQVTLSCSPISGHRSVSWYQQTPGQGLQFLFEYFSETQRNKGNFPGRFSGRQFSNSRSEMNVSTLELGDSALYLCASSPTGSFEKLFFGSGTQLSVL.